Listed below are T cell receptor beta chains from one sample, sequenced in a study of breast tumors, draining lymph nodes, adjacent tissues. Using its own MiXCR run on the multiplex PCR reads, TCRdb lists one record per CDR3 protein. The sample contains approximately 45,000 distinct CDR3 sequences, 23% of which appear only once. Sequenced sample: breast tumor tissue. The receptors stem from a female donor with breast cancer. Some clones in this sample may be carry-over from other donors' samples. The CDR3 runs from the conserved cysteine through the conserved F or W. A D gene is named only where the DNA matches it firmly.

CASSPGMGETQYF,TRBV28,-,TRBJ2-5
CSARLAGAYNGQFF,TRBV20-1,TRBD2,TRBJ2-1
CASSLLGTGLETQYF,TRBV7-3,TRBD1,TRBJ2-5
CASSYSTLEQFF,TRBV6-2/TRBV6-3,-,TRBJ2-1
CSAIRIRDRTTDTQYF,TRBV20-1,TRBD1,TRBJ2-3
CASSLARGGRSNSPLHF,TRBV5-1,-,TRBJ1-6
CASARSGYEQYF,TRBV5-6,-,TRBJ2-7
CASSWDRGQTQYF,TRBV5-1,TRBD1,TRBJ2-5
CASSAEVGKGNTIYF,TRBV5-1,-,TRBJ1-3
CSADRGKQYF,TRBV20-1,TRBD1,TRBJ2-7
CASKNPSAGSSYEQYF,TRBV2,-,TRBJ2-7
CAISDGRSYEQYF,TRBV10-3,-,TRBJ2-7
CATSGRSGGAMWQETQYF,TRBV24-1,TRBD1,TRBJ2-5
CAWSVPRGYVNYGYPF,TRBV30,-,TRBJ1-2
CASSQDVPGTGGVEQYF,TRBV4-1,TRBD1,TRBJ2-7
CASSQSGNVPYGYTF,TRBV4-2,-,TRBJ1-2
CAISLAGGSYNEQFF,TRBV10-3,TRBD2,TRBJ2-1
CASSKDYYSGNTIYF,TRBV7-9,-,TRBJ1-3
CANGLAGEVGELFF,TRBV6-1,TRBD2,TRBJ2-2
CASSQVGGNGYTF,TRBV3-1,-,TRBJ1-2
CASSQLQGWETQYF,TRBV3-1,-,TRBJ2-5
CAWSSGGNTIYF,TRBV30,-,TRBJ1-3
CASSEGLAEQYF,TRBV5-6,TRBD2,TRBJ2-7
CASSREGGTQYF,TRBV7-9,-,TRBJ2-3
CASSRDFSSGNTIYF,TRBV5-8,-,TRBJ1-3
CAVEEGFAQETQYF,TRBV2,-,TRBJ2-5
CASSLDGGAGANVLTF,TRBV5-1,-,TRBJ2-6
CASSPDRGGNNEQFF,TRBV18,TRBD1,TRBJ2-1
CASGRPGNTIYF,TRBV28,-,TRBJ1-3
CASSLVWGSSGNTIYF,TRBV28,-,TRBJ1-3
CSVEEGDGYTF,TRBV29-1,-,TRBJ1-2
CASSYQAQETQYF,TRBV6-5,-,TRBJ2-5
CASTILVYEQYF,TRBV2,-,TRBJ2-7
CATSEGTGPTNEKLFF,TRBV24-1,TRBD1,TRBJ1-4
CASSQGSPETQYF,TRBV3-1,-,TRBJ2-5
CAISAGLTDTQYF,TRBV10-3,-,TRBJ2-3
CASSLLGDGANVLTF,TRBV5-4,-,TRBJ2-6
CASGRELAVDNEQFF,TRBV7-9,-,TRBJ2-1
CASSQGSVPYEQYF,TRBV3-1,-,TRBJ2-7
CSARGVAGGYTDTQYF,TRBV20-1,TRBD2,TRBJ2-3
CASSLTGTNSPLHF,TRBV6-2/TRBV6-3,-,TRBJ1-6
CASSLNSPLHF,TRBV5-6,-,TRBJ1-6
CASSGPGTSGYLNEQFF,TRBV2,TRBD2,TRBJ2-1
CASRSQSGTGNEQFF,TRBV19,TRBD2,TRBJ2-1
CASSQGRGTGELFF,TRBV14,-,TRBJ2-2
CASRIDSTDTQYF,TRBV28,-,TRBJ2-3
CASNTGTRNTGELFF,TRBV28,-,TRBJ2-2
CASSQIPTDRDQTTTTNEKLFF,TRBV25-1,TRBD1,TRBJ1-4